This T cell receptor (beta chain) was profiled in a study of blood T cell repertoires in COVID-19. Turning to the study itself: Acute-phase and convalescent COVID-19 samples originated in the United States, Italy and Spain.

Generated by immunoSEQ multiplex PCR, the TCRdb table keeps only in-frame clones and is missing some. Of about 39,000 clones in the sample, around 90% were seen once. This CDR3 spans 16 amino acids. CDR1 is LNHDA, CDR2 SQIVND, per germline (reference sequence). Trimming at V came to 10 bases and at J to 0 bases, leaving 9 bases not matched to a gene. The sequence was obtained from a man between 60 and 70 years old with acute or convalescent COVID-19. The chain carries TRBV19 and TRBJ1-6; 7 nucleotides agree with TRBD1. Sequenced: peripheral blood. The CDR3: CATSGRGSSYNSPLHF. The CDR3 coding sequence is TGTGCCACATCGGGCAGGGGGAGCTCCTATAATTCACCCCTCCACTTT.